This paragraph reports one TCR beta chain. Its antigen is as yet unknown. The sample comes from a study of response to subunit inactivated influenza vaccine. Study results and limitations: The authors offered the suggestion that each seasonal influenza vaccination recruits few new T cells.

This CDR3 has 16 amino acids. The germline V gene has CDR1 SGDLS and CDR2 YYNGEE. The germline V and J ends were trimmed by 0 bases and 4 bases, with 16 bases remaining between them. TCRdb re-called the RT-PCR reads with MiXCR, one entry per CDR3 protein. Of hundreds of thousands of distinct CDR3 sequences listed, about 11% are singletons. The specimen was PBMCs from blood, collected on the day of vaccination. The TCR sequence derives from a man aged 50 to 59 who received an inactivated influenza vaccine. The rearrangement uses TRBV9 and TRBJ1-2, with D possibly being TRBD1 (6 bases). The CDR3 region is CASSVGSGGDFYGYTF. The CDR3 DNA is TGTGCCAGCAGCGTAGGGAGTGGGGGCGACTTCTATGGCTACACCTTC.